These T cell receptor beta chains were read from a single sample in a study of radiation and T cells in renal cell carcinoma. The assay was immunoSEQ multiplex PCR, and TCRdb's table has in-frame clones only and misses some. The sample records approximately 43,000 clones, around four fifths being singletons. The input for sequencing was blood, taken from a patient whose treatment included radiotherapy and nephrectomy. Receptors originate from a woman in her 70s with renal cell carcinoma. Both conserved end residues are part of each CDR3. D genes are given only for firm matches. A row's size may be missing; if present it is once, few, many or a size class.

>TRBD2|TRBV11-2|NA|TRBJ2-5
CASSLEVPGGLPVWETQYF
TGTGCCAGCAGCTTAGAGGTCCCGGGGGGACTTCCCGTCTGGGAGACCCAGTACTTC
>NA|TRBV19|NA|TRBJ2-7
CASSISDSYEQYF
TGTGCCAGTAGTATCTCGGATTCCTACGAGCAGTACTTC
>TRBD1|TRBV7-9|NA|TRBJ2-7
CASSLPGQGAHEQYF
TGTGCCAGCAGCTTGCCGGGACAGGGGGCTCACGAGCAGTACTTC
>NA|TRBV11-3|NA|TRBJ2-3
CASSLRSTDTQYF
TGTGCCAGCAGCTTAAGAAGCACAGATACGCAGTATTTT
>TRBD1|TRBV2|few|TRBJ2-2
CASRPQGAGTGELFF
TGTGCCAGCAGACCACAGGGGGCGGGTACCGGGGAGCTGTTTTTT
>TRBD1|TRBV6-5|few|TRBJ1-5
CASSSQSGQIDQPQHF
TGTGCCAGCAGTTCCCAATCGGGACAGATCGATCAGCCCCAGCATTTT
>NA|TRBV7-9|NA|TRBJ1-6
CASSLSGLNSPLHF
TGTGCCAGCAGCTTATCGGGGCTTAATTCACCCCTCCACTTT
>TRBD1|TRBV6-1|NA|TRBJ1-5
CASSAGQGAQPQHF
TGTGCCAGCAGTGCGGGACAGGGGGCACAGCCCCAGCATTTT
>TRBD1|TRBV30|NA|TRBJ2-2
CAWSRTGLDTGELFF
TGTGCCTGGAGTCGGACAGGGTTGGACACCGGGGAGCTGTTTTTT
>TRBD2|TRBV27|NA|TRBJ2-7
CASSLASGGREQYF
TGTGCCAGCAGTTTAGCCAGCGGGGGGAGGGAGCAGTACTTC
>NA|TRBV28|once|TRBJ1-2
CASSSGAGYGYTF
TGTGCCAGCAGTTCAGGGGCGGGTTATGGCTACACCTTC
>NA|TRBV20-1|NA|TRBJ1-1
CSARVVGAFF
TGCAGTGCTAGGGTGGTAGGGGCTTTCTTT
>TRBD1|TRBV29-1|NA|TRBJ1-4
CSVGTGREKLFF
TGCAGCGTCGGGACAGGGAGAGAAAAACTGTTTTTT
>NA|TRBV2|many|TRBJ1-2
CASSPVRNYGYTF
TGTGCCAGCAGTCCCGTTAGGAACTATGGCTACACCTTC
>TRBD2|TRBV10-3|NA|TRBJ2-1
CAISERGTSGNEQFF
TGTGCCATCAGTGAGAGGGGGACTAGCGGGAATGAGCAGTTCTTC
>TRBD2|TRBV16|NA|TRBJ2-1
CASSPRLAGGYNEQFF
TGTGCCAGCAGCCCTCGACTAGCGGGAGGGTACAATGAGCAGTTCTTC
>NA|TRBV2|NA|TRBJ2-7
CASSDFTGSYEQYF
TGTGCCAGCAGTGATTTTACGGGGTCCTACGAGCAGTACTTC
>NA|TRBV7-9|NA|TRBJ1-1
CASSLAGMNTEAFF
TGTGCCAGCAGCTTAGCCGGGATGAACACTGAAGCTTTCTTT
>NA|TRBV29-1|NA|TRBJ2-3
CSVEAPADTQYF
TGCAGCGTTGAAGCGCCAGCAGATACGCAGTATTTT
>NA|TRBV20-1|NA|TRBJ2-7
CSAREGEQYF
TGCAGTGCTAGGGAGGGAGAGCAGTACTTC
>NA|TRBV19|NA|TRBJ1-2
CASRRQNYGYTF
TGTGCCAGCCGACGACAGAACTATGGCTACACCTTC
>TRBD2|TRBV27|once|TRBJ2-3
CASSNVAGWGDTQYF
TGTGCCAGCAGTAACGTAGCGGGGTGGGGAGATACGCAGTATTTT
>NA|TRBV7-3|NA|TRBJ2-2
CASSLKPTRTGELFF
TGTGCCAGCAGCTTAAAACCCACGCGGACCGGGGAGCTGTTTTTT
>TRBD1|TRBV29-1|NA|TRBJ1-1
CSVRRDRATNTEAFF
TGCAGCGTTCGCCGGGACAGGGCGACGAACACTGAAGCTTTCTTT
>NA|TRBV7-7|NA|TRBJ1-1
CASSQRRDTEAFF
TGTGCCAGCAGCCAAAGGAGAGACACTGAAGCTTTCTTT
>NA|TRBV18|few|TRBJ2-7
CASSPGVGYEQYF
TGTGCCAGCTCACCAGGGGTAGGCTACGAGCAGTACTTC
>NA|TRBV7-2|NA|TRBJ2-3
CASSSSYYTDTQYF
TGTGCCAGCAGCTCGTCCTACTACACAGATACGCAGTATTTT
>NA|TRBV25-1|NA|TRBJ2-7
CASSAVEGASYEQYF
TGTGCCAGCAGTGCGGTGGAGGGGGCATCGTACGAGCAGTACTTC
>TRBD2|TRBV19|NA|TRBJ2-3
CASRKRESTDTQYF
TGTGCCAGTAGAAAGCGGGAAAGCACAGATACGCAGTATTTT
>NA|TRBV29-1|NA|TRBJ1-5
CSVGNGNQPQHF
TGCAGCGTTGGTAATGGCAATCAGCCCCAGCATTTT
>TRBD2|TRBV10-1|NA|TRBJ2-1
CASSDVRPSGGYNEQFF
TGCGCCAGCAGTGATGTCCGCCCTAGCGGGGGCTACAATGAGCAGTTCTTC
>NA|TRBV19|NA|TRBJ2-4
CASSDGTWGIAKNIQYF
TGTGCCAGTAGTGATGGGACCTGGGGGATAGCCAAAAACATTCAGTACTTC
>NA|TRBV6-1|NA|TRBJ1-1
CASSQVGDFTEAFF
TGTGCCAGCAGCCAAGTGGGGGATTTCACTGAAGCTTTCTTT
>NA|TRBV11-2|NA|TRBJ2-7
CASSLSHEQYF
TGTGCCAGCAGCTTAAGCCACGAGCAGTACTTC
>NA|TRBV4-1|NA|TRBJ2-7
CASSQGRGGLNYEQYF
TGCGCCAGCAGCCAAGGCCGAGGGGGACTAAACTACGAGCAGTACTTC
>NA|TRBV29-1|NA|TRBJ1-4
CSVEVESNEKLFF
TGCAGCGTTGAAGTGGAGTCTAATGAAAAACTGTTTTTT
>NA|TRBV15|few|TRBJ1-1
CATSRDLTVEGEQDTEAFF
TGTGCCACCAGCAGAGATCTAACAGTAGAGGGCGAGCAGGACACTGAAGCTTTCTTT
>TRBD2|TRBV7-2|NA|TRBJ2-7
CASSLEGTTSYEQYF
TGTGCCAGCAGCTTAGAAGGGACTACGTCCTACGAGCAGTACTTC
>TRBD1|TRBV19|NA|TRBJ1-1
CASSAWTGTATEAFF
TGTGCCAGTAGTGCATGGACAGGAACTGCCACTGAAGCTTTCTTT
>NA|TRBV5-2|NA|TRBJ1-2
CARKTYGYTF
TGTGCACGAAAGACCTATGGCTACACCTTC
>TRBD2|TRBV7-2|NA|TRBJ2-3
CASSLSGGADTQYF
TGTGCCAGCAGCTTATCTGGGGGGGCAGATACGCAGTATTTT
>TRBD2|TRBV19|NA|TRBJ2-7
CASSILGGSSDEQYF
TGTGCCAGTAGTATACTTGGCGGGAGTTCGGACGAGCAGTACTTC